This TCR beta chain was identified during a study of response to subunit inactivated influenza vaccine. Overall study results and limits: Seasonal influenza vaccination, on each occasion, was suggested by the authors to recruit few new T cells.

This clonotype was recorded many times. What it binds is not known. TCRdb used MiXCR to reprocess the RT-PCR reads, holding one entry per CDR3 protein. The sample records about 780,000 distinct CDR3 sequences, around a sixth being singletons. The sample was PBMCs from blood, taken around 5 days after vaccination. This sequence originates from a man between 50 and 59 years old who received an inactivated influenza vaccine.

DNA of the CDR3: TGTGCCAGCAGCTTAGCGGGGGCCCAAGAGACCCAGTACTTC. This codes for CASSLAGAQETQYF. The chain links TRBV7-9 to TRBJ2-5, with a tentative D call TRBD1 (6 bases). CDR3 size: 14 residues. Germline V gives CDR1 SEHNR, CDR2 FQNEAQ (reference sequence). V was trimmed by 0 bases and J by 1 base, leaving 6 bases between them. The full variable domain, in which reference TRBV7-9 and TRBJ2-5 provide the parts outside the CDR3, is DTGVSQNPRHKITKRGQNVTFRCDPISEHNRLYWYRQTLGQGPEFLTYFQNEAQLEKSRLLSDRFSAERPKGSFSTLEIQRTEQGDSAMYLCASSLAGAQETQYFGPGTRLLVL.